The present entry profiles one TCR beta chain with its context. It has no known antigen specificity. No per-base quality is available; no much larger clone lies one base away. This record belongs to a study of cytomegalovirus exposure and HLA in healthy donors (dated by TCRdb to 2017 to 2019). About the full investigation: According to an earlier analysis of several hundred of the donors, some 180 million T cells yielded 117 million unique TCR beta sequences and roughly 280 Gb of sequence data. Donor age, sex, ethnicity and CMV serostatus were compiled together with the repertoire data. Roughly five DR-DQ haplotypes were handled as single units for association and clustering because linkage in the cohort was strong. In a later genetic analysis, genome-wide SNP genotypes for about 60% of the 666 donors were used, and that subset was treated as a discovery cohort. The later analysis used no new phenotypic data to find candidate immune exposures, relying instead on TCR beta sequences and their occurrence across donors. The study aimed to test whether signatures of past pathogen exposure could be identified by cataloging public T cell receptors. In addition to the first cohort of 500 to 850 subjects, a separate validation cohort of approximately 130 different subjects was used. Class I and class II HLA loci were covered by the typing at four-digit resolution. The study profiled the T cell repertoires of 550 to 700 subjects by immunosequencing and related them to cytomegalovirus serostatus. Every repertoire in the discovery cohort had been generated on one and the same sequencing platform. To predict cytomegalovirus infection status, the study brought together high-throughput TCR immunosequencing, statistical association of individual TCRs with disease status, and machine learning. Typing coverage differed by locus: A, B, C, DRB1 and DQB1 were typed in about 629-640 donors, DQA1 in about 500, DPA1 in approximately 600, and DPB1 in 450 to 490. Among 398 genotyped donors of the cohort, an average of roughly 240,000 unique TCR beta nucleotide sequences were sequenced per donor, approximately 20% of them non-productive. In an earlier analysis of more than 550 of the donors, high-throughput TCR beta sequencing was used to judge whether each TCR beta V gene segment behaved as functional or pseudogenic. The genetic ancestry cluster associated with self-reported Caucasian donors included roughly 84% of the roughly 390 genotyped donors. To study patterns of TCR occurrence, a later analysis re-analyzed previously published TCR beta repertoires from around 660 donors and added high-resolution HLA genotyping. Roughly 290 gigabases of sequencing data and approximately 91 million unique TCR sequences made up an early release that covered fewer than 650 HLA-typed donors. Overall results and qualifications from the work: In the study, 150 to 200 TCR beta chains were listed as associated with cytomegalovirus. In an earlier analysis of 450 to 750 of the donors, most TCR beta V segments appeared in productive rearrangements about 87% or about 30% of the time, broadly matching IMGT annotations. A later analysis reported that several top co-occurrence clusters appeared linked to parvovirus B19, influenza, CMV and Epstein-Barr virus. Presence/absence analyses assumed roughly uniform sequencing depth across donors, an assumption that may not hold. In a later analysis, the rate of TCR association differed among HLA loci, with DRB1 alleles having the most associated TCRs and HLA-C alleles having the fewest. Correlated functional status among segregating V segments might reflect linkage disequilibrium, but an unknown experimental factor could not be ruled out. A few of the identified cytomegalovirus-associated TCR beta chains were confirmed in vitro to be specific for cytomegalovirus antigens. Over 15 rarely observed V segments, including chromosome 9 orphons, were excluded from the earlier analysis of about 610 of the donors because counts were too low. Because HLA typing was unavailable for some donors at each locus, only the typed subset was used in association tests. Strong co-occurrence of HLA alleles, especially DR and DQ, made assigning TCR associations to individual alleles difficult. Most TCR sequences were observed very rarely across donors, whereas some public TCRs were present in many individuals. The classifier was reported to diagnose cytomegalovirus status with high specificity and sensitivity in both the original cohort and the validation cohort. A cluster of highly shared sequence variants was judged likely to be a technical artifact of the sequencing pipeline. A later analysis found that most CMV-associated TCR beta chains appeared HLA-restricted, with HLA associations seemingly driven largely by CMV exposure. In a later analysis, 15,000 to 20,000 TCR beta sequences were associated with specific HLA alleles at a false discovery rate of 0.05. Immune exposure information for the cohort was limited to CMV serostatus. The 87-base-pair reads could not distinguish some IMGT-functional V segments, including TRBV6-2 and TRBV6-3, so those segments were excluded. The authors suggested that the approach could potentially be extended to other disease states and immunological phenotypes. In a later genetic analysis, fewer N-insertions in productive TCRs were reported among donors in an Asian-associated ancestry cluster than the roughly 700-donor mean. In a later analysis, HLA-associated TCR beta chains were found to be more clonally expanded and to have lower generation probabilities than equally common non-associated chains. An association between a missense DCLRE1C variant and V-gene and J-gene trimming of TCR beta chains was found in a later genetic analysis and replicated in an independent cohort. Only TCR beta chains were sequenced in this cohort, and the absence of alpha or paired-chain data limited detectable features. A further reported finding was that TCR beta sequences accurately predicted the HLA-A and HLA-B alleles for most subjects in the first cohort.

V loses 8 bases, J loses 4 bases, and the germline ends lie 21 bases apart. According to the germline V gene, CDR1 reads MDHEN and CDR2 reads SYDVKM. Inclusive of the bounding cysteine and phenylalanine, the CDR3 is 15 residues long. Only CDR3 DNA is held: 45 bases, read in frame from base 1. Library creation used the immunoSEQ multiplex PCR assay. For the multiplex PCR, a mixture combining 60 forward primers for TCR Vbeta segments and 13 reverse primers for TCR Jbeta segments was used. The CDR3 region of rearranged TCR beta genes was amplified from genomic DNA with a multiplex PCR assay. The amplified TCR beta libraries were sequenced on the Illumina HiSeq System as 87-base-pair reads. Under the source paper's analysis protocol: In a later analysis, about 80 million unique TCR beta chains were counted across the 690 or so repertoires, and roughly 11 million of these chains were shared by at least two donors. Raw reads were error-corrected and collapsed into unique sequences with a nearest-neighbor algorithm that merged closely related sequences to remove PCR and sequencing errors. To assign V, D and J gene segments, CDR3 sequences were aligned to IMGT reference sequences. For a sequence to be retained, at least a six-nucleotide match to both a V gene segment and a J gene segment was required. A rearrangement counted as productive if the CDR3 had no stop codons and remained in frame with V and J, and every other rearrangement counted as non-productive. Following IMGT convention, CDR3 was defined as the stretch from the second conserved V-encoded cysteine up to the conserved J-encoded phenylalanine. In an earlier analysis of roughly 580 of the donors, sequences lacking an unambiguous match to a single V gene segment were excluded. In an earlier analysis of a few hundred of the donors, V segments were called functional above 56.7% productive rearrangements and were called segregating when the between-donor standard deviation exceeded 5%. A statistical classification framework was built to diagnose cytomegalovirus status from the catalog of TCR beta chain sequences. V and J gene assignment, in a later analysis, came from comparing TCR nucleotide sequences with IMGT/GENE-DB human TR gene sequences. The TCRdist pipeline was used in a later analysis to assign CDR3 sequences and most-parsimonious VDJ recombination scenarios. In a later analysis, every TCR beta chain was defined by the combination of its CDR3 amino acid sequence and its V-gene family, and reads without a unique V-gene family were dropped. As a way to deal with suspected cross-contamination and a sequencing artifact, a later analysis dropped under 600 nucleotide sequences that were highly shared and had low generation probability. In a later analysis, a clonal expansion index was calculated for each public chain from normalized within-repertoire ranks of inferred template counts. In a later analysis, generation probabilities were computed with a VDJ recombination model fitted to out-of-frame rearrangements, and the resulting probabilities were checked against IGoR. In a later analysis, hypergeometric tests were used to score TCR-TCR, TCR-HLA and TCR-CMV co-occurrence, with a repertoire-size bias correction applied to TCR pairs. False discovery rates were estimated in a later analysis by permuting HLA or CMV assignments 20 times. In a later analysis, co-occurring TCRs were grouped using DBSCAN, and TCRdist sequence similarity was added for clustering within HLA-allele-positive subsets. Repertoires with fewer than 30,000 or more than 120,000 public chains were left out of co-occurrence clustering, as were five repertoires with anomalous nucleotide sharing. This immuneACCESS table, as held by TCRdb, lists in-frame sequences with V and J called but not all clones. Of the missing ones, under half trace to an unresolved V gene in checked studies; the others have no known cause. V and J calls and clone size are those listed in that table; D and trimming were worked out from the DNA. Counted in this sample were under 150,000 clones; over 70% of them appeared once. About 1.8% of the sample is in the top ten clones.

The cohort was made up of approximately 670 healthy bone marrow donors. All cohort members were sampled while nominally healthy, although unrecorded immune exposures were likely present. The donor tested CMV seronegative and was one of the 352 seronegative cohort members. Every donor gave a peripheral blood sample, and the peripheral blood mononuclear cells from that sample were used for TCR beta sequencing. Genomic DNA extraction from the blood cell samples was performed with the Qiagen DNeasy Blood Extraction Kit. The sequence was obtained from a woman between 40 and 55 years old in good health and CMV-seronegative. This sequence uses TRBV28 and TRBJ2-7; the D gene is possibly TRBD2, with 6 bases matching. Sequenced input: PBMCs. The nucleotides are TGTGCCAGCTCGAGGGGCGGGACCCCCATTTACGAGCAGTACTTC. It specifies CASSRGGTPIYEQYF.